This is a list of T cell receptor beta chains from one sample in a study of blood T cell repertoires in COVID-19. Libraries were prepared by immunoSEQ multiplex PCR; TCRdb keeps only in-frame clonotypes and omits some of them. Here the sample spans about 41,000 clones, about 83% being singletons. Sequenced material: peripheral blood. The source of these receptors is an elderly woman with active or convalescent COVID-19. CDR3s include the opening cysteine and the closing phenylalanine or tryptophan. D genes are given only for firm matches. For some rows the clone size is stated as once, few or many, or as a class when expanded; others skip it.

abundance,v_gene,d_gene,j_gene,CDR3nt,CDR3aa
NA,TRBV7-9,NA,TRBJ1-1,TGTGCCAGCAGCTTAGTCGGGAACACTGAAGCTTTCTTT,CASSLVGNTEAFF
NA,TRBV25-1,NA,TRBJ2-1,TGTGCCAGCAGTGTGTCGCAGGGGTTTAGTGAGCAGTTCTTC,CASSVSQGFSEQFF
once,TRBV29-1,TRBD1,TRBJ1-5,TGCAGCGCCCTAATCGGGACAGGGACTAATCAGCCCCAGCATTTT,CSALIGTGTNQPQHF
NA,TRBV28,NA,TRBJ1-1,TGTGCCAGCAGTTTATCGACAGGTGAAGCTTTCTTT,CASSLSTGEAFF
NA,TRBV5-4,TRBD1,TRBJ1-1,TGTGCCAGCAGCTCGGGACAGACGAACACTGAAGCTTTCTTT,CASSSGQTNTEAFF
NA,TRBV28,NA,TRBJ1-2,TGTGCCAGCAGCTCTCCGGGGGAATTGGGTGGCTACACCTTC,CASSSPGELGGYTF
NA,TRBV19,TRBD1,TRBJ1-5,TGTGCCAGTAGTATAGAGGTGGGCCGCGACAGGGGTTTAGGTCAGCCCCAGCATTTT,CASSIEVGRDRGLGQPQHF
NA,TRBV5-1,NA,TRBJ2-2,TGCGCCAGCAGCTTGGGGGCGTTCGACACCGGGGAGCTGTTTTTT,CASSLGAFDTGELFF
NA,TRBV7-8,NA,TRBJ1-1,TGTGCCAGCAGCTTAATTGTCACTGTTAACGCTGAAGCTTTCTTT,CASSLIVTVNAEAFF
NA,TRBV7-9,NA,TRBJ1-1,TGTGCCAGCTATGACGGAGGCAGGATGAACACTGAAGCTTTCTTT,CASYDGGRMNTEAFF
NA,TRBV7-2,TRBD2,TRBJ2-3,TGTGCCAGCAGCTTACGACTAGCGGGAGGGGCCACAGATACGCAGTATTTT,CASSLRLAGGATDTQYF
NA,TRBV10-2,NA,TRBJ2-7,TGCGCCAGCAGCGGGACATCCTACGAGCAGTACTTC,CASSGTSYEQYF
NA,TRBV3-1/TRBV3-2,NA,TRBJ1-1,TGTGCCAGCAGCCCCTACGGGGGGACCCATAACACTGAAGCTTTCTTT,CASSPYGGTHNTEAFF
NA,TRBV28,NA,TRBJ1-5,TGTGCCAGCAGTCCCGGGGGGAGAAATCAGCCCCAGCATTTT,CASSPGGRNQPQHF
NA,TRBV5-4,TRBD1,TRBJ1-4,TGTGCCAGCAGCTCAGGACAGGGAGGTTTGACTAATGAAAAACTGTTTTTT,CASSSGQGGLTNEKLFF
NA,TRBV7-3,TRBD2,TRBJ2-1,TGTGCCAGCAGCTTCGGGGCTAGCGGGAGAAATGAGCAGTTCTTC,CASSFGASGRNEQFF
NA,TRBV7-3,TRBD2,TRBJ2-5,TGTGCCAGCATCAAAACATCAAGACTAGCGGGAGGGGAAGAGACCCAGTACTTC,CASIKTSRLAGGEETQYF
once,TRBV19,NA,TRBJ1-1,TGTGCCAGTAGTATGGGTTATCGCGGCGGTGTCGCTGAAGCTTTCTTT,CASSMGYRGGVAEAFF
NA,TRBV28,TRBD1,TRBJ2-1,TGTGCCACACGAACTAATACAGGGGGACTCCATGAGCAGTTCTTC,CATRTNTGGLHEQFF
NA,TRBV28,TRBD1,TRBJ1-3,TGTGCCAGCAGTACAGGGGCTGGAAACACCATATATTTT,CASSTGAGNTIYF
NA,TRBV27,NA,TRBJ1-1,TGTGCCAGCAGTTTATCCGCAGGGATGAACACTGAAGCTTTCTTT,CASSLSAGMNTEAFF
NA,TRBV3-1/TRBV3-2,NA,TRBJ1-4,TGTGCCAGCAGCCACCCGGAGACCGGGACTCTCTCTGAAAAACTGTTTTTT,CASSHPETGTLSEKLFF
NA,TRBV18,TRBD1,TRBJ2-1,TGTGCCAGCGGACAGGGGCGCGACAATGAGCAGTTCTTC,CASGQGRDNEQFF
NA,TRBV7-9,NA,TRBJ2-5,TGTGCCAGCAGCTGGGGATCGGGGGTTCGGGAGACCCAGTACTTC,CASSWGSGVRETQYF
NA,TRBV28,NA,TRBJ1-1,TGTGCCAGCAGAAATATGAACACTGAAGCTTTCTTT,CASRNMNTEAFF
NA,TRBV7-2,NA,TRBJ2-1,TGTGCCAGCAGCCCCAACATTGAGCAGTTCTTC,CASSPNIEQFF
NA,TRBV19,TRBD1,TRBJ2-7,TGTGCCAGCAGGGGGCCCGAGAGATACGAGCAGTACTTC,CASRGPERYEQYF
NA,TRBV5-6,NA,TRBJ2-3,TGTGCCAGCAGCCGGCGCGGCAGCGCGTTCACAGATACGCAGTATTTT,CASSRRGSAFTDTQYF
NA,TRBV11-2,TRBD2,TRBJ2-1,TGTGCCAGCAGCTTAGGGGCCATGACTAGCGGGATTGGTGAGCAGTTCTTC,CASSLGAMTSGIGEQFF
NA,TRBV7-2,TRBD1,TRBJ2-1,TGTGCCAGCAGCTTAGGCACCGGGACAGGGGGCGCGGGGAAGCAGTTCTTC,CASSLGTGTGGAGKQFF
NA,TRBV7-9,NA,TRBJ2-1,TGTGCCAGCAGCTTAGCTTCAAGCGGACCTTACAATGAGCAGTTCTTC,CASSLASSGPYNEQFF
once,TRBV5-8,NA,TRBJ1-5,TGTGCCAGCAGCACTGCCCGGGACAAGTCGAATCAGCCCCAGCATTTT,CASSTARDKSNQPQHF
NA,TRBV27,NA,TRBJ2-7,TGTGCCAGCAGTTTAATGGGAGGGGAATTTACGGGACACAGCTCCTACGAGCAGTACTTC,CASSLMGGEFTGHSSYEQYF
NA,TRBV18,NA,TRBJ1-1,TGTGCCAGCTCGATAGGAGGGATCACTGAAGCTTTCTTT,CASSIGGITEAFF
NA,TRBV5-8,NA,TRBJ1-5,TGTGCCAGCAGCTTTGGATCCGCGGGTCAGCCCCAGCATTTT,CASSFGSAGQPQHF
NA,TRBV5-1,NA,TRBJ2-1,TGCGCCAGCAGCTTGGAAGAGTTCCGAGGCTACAATGAGCAGTTCTTC,CASSLEEFRGYNEQFF
NA,TRBV21-1,NA,TRBJ2-7,TGTGCCAGCAGCGATAGACCGCGACTCGAGCAGTACTTC,CASSDRPRLEQYF
NA,TRBV4-2,TRBD2,TRBJ2-5,TGTGCCAGCAGCCAATCGGCGGGAGGGCTACAAGAGACCCAGTACTTC,CASSQSAGGLQETQYF
NA,TRBV28,TRBD2,TRBJ2-3,TGTGCCAGCAGTTTGTGGGGTGGGGGGGGCACAGATACGCAGTATTTT,CASSLWGGGGTDTQYF
NA,TRBV28,TRBD2,TRBJ2-4,TGTGCCAGCAGTTTCGGGACTAGGGGAGATCAGCTGTACTTC,CASSFGTRGDQLYF
NA,TRBV27,NA,TRBJ1-1,TGTGCCAGCAGCCCAACAAGCACAGGGCGAAGGGACACTGAAGCTTTCTTT,CASSPTSTGRRDTEAFF
NA,TRBV19,TRBD1,TRBJ2-2,TGTGCCAGTAGTGGAACTGGACAGGGGGCCGGGGAGCTGTTTTTT,CASSGTGQGAGELFF
few,TRBV5-1,NA,TRBJ2-7,TGCGCCAGCAGCTTGGGTTTACAGCAAGAGCAGTACTTC,CASSLGLQQEQYF
NA,TRBV5-6,TRBD2,TRBJ2-7,TGTGCCAGCAGCCAAGGACTAGCGGCCTACGAGCAGTACTTC,CASSQGLAAYEQYF
NA,TRBV18,NA,TRBJ1-2,TGTGCCAGCTCACCACTCGACAGCCCTTACTATGGCTACACCTTC,CASSPLDSPYYGYTF
NA,TRBV7-8,TRBD1,TRBJ2-2,TGTGCCAGCAGCTTAAGAGGACAGGGGAACACCGGGGAGCTGTTTTTT,CASSLRGQGNTGELFF
NA,TRBV7-2,TRBD1,TRBJ1-5,TGTGCCAGCAGCTTCGGGACAGGAAATTTGGGGCGACAGCATTTT,CASSFGTGNLGRQHF